This T cell receptor beta chain is from a study of cytomegalovirus exposure and HLA in healthy donors. As regards this clone: Antigen: not known.

Study-wide findings and caveats: As a later analysis showed, several of the most significant clusters appeared to be linked to common viral pathogens. Highly shared variants forming one cluster were likely a sequencing artifact. For cytomegalovirus status, the classifier reportedly gave diagnoses with high specificity and sensitivity. An analysis was carried out at a later point. It showed that HLA-associated TCR beta chains were more clonally expanded than equally common non-associated chains.

Germline CDR1 SGDLS, CDR2 YYNGEE. CDR3 length: 14 residues. Trimming shortened V by 0 bases and J by 5 bases, and 9 bases separated the two germline ends. It was with 60 Vbeta and 13 Jbeta primers that the PCR ran. The assay was immunoSEQ multiplex PCR, and TCRdb's table has in-frame clones only and misses some. The sample lists some 110,000 clones, roughly four fifths seen once, with about 2% in the top ten. The J gene is TRBJ2-1, the V gene TRBV9; unclear D gene. This TCR was recovered from a man in his fifties or sixties in good health and CMV-seronegative. Source material: PBMCs. CDR3 DNA: TGTGCCAGCAGCGTAGGGGTCAGCGACAATGAGCAGTTCTTC. Amino acid sequence: CASSVGVSDNEQFF. Full variable domain (outside the CDR3, taken from reference TRBV9 and TRBJ2-1): DSGVTQTPKHLITATGQRVTLRCSPRSGDLSVYWYQQSLDQGLQFLIQYYNGEERAKGNILERFSAQQFPDLHSELNLSSLELGDSALYFCASSVGVSDNEQFFGPGTRLTVL.